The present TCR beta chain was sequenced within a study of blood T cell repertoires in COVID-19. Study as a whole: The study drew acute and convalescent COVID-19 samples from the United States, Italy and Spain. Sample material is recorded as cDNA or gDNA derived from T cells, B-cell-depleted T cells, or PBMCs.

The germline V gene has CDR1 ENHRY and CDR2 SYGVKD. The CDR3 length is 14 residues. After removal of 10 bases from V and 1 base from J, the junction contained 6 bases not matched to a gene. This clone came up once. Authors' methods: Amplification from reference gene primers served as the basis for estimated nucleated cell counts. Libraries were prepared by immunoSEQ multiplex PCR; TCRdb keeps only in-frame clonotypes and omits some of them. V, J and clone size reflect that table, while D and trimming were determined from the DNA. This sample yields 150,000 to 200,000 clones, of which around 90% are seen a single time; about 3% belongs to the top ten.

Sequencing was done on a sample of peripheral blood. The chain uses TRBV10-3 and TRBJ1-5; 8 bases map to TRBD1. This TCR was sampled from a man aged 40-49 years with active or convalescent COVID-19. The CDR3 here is CATTDRESNQPQHF. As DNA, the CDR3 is TGTGCCACTACGGACAGGGAGAGCAATCAGCCCCAGCATTTT.